The 23 T cell receptor beta chains below were found in one sample sequenced in a study of T cells in Graves' hyperthyroidism and ophthalmopathy. TCR beta CDR3 regions were amplified from RNA transcripts. During a first-round RT-PCR of the TCR CDR3, the HTBI primer set was used. Each CDR3 protein is one row after TCRdb ran MiXCR on the multiplex PCR reads. This table has fewer than 450,000 distinct CDR3 sequences, approximately 14% appearing once. Input material: blood. All receptors derive from a woman aged 55-70 years with Graves' ophthalmopathy.

This clonotype came up a few times. The V call is TRBV7-9, the J call TRBJ2-1; 11 bases are a match to TRBD2. Germline loops: CDR1 SEHNR, CDR2 FQNEAQ (reference sequence). The CDR3 spans 16 residues. With V trimmed by 5 bases and J by 9 bases, 12 bases remained unmatched. The CDR3 nucleotides are TGTGCCAGCAGCCCAATACTAGCGGGAGCCCTGGGTGAGCAGTTCTTC. Translated, it gives CASSPILAGALGEQFF. The full variable domain, rest sourced from reference TRBV7-9 and TRBJ2-1, is DTGVSQNPRHKITKRGQNVTFRCDPISEHNRLYWYRQTLGQGPEFLTYFQNEAQLEKSRLLSDRFSAERPKGSFSTLEIQRTEQGDSAMYLCASSPILAGALGEQFFGPGTRLTVL.

This clonotype was counted ten times or more. The rearrangement joins TRBV18 to TRBJ2-3; no clear D gene. The CDR3 sequence is 12 residues long. The germline V gene has CDR1 KGHSH and CDR2 LQKENI. Trimming shortened V by 4 bases and J by 5 bases, and 7 bases separated the two germline ends. DNA for the CDR3: TGTGCCAGCTCACTGAAAGGAGATACGCAGTATTTT. It specifies CASSLKGDTQYF.

This clonotype was seen repeatedly, ten times or more. This chain links TRBV20-1 with TRBJ2-1; D is undetermined. The CDR3 is 12 residues long. Germline assignment: CDR1 DFQATT and CDR2 SNEGSKA (reference sequence). V lost 3 bases and J 6 bases, leaving 9 bases between the germline ends. The CDR3 sequence: CSASRRLNEQFF. In nucleotides, the CDR3 is TGCAGTGCTAGTCGGCGTCTCAATGAGCAGTTCTTC.

This clonotype was counted ten times or more. CDR3 loop: CASSLRGGREETQYF. In DNA form, the CDR3 reads TGTGCCAGCAGCTTACGTGGGGGGCGGGAAGAGACCCAGTACTTC. The genes are TRBV11-2 and TRBJ2-5; either TRBD1 or TRBD2 may supply D (6 bases each). The CDR3 covers 15 residues. Per germline, CDR1 SGHAT and CDR2 FQNNGV. V lost 2 bases, J lost 3 bases, and 13 bases lay in between.

This clonotype appeared many times. The chain combines TRBV9 with TRBJ2-7; 8 bases line up with TRBD1. The CDR3 totals 14 residues. Germline loops: CDR1 SGDLS, CDR2 YYNGEE. The ends lost 0 bases at V and 2 bases at J; junction bases unmatched: 1. As DNA, the CDR3 is TGTGCCAGCAGCGTAGGACAGGGGACCTACGAGCAGTACTTC. Its protein is CASSVGQGTYEQYF.

This clonotype was detected a few times. This chain uses TRBV13 with TRBJ2-4; 7 bases match TRBD1. Per germline, CDR1 PRHDT and CDR2 FYEKMQ (reference sequence). V shed 5 bases, J shed 5 bases, and the junction held 3 bases outside the gene matches. The CDR3 runs 13 residues. The CDR3 coding sequence is TGTGCCAGCAGCCGACAGGGCCAAAACATTCAGTACTTC. Translating it yields CASSRQGQNIQYF.

This clonotype was found many times. The chain couples TRBV28 to TRBJ2-5, with D unresolved. The CDR3 consists of 13 residues. V gave up 6 bases and J gave up 1 base, with 9 bases separating them. The germline V gene has CDR1 MDHEN and CDR2 SYDVKM. The CDR3, as DNA: TGTGCCAGCAGCGCGAGGACCCAAGAGACCCAGTACTTC. It encodes CASSARTQETQYF.

This clonotype appeared many times. V is TRBV5-1 and J is TRBJ1-5; D is unclear. The CDR3 has 15 amino acids. V was clipped by 0 bases and J by 0 bases, with 7 bases between them. Per germline, CDR1 SGHRS and CDR2 YFSETQ. As DNA, the CDR3 is TGCGCCAGCAGCTTGGACCTTAATAGCAATCAGCCCCAGCATTTT. Protein: CASSLDLNSNQPQHF. The whole variable domain, remainder taken from reference TRBV5-1 and TRBJ1-5, is KAGVTQTPRYLIKTRGQQVTLSCSPISGHRSVSWYQQTPGQGLQFLFEYFSETQRNKGNFPGRFSGRQFSNSRSEMNVSTLELGDSALYLCASSLDLNSNQPQHFGDGTRLSIL.

This clonotype was picked up many times. The genes are TRBV5-1 and TRBJ1-1; D call uncertain. Germline-derived CDR1 and CDR2 are SGHRS and YFSETQ. The CDR3 runs to 15 residues. V lost 0 bases, J lost 5 bases, and 14 bases lay in between. As DNA, the CDR3 is TGCGCCAGCAGCTTGGGGCCCAACGAGAAGACTGAAGCTTTCTTT. It is translated as CASSLGPNEKTEAFF.

This chain links TRBV20-1 with TRBJ1-5; D unclear. V lost 3 bases to trimming and J lost 3 bases, with 9 bases between them. Per germline, CDR1 DFQATT and CDR2 SNEGSKA (reference sequence). The CDR3 length is 13 residues. The CDR3 DNA is TGCAGTGCTAGTATCGGAAACAATCAGCCCCAGCATTTT. Translation: CSASIGNNQPQHF.

The chain carries TRBV4-1 and TRBJ2-7; TRBD1 might be the D (6 bases). The length of the CDR3 is 15 residues. CDR1 MGHRA and CDR2 YSYEKL come from the germline V gene. The V end lost 4 bases, the J end lost 5 bases, and 18 bases lay between the germline ends. CDR3 amino acids: CASSRTPRQVHEQYF. The CDR3 DNA reads TGCGCCAGCAGCCGCACCCCACGACAGGTCCACGAGCAGTACTTC.

This clonotype has at least ten counts. CDR3 region: CASSAAGGAGGELFF. CDR3 DNA: TGTGCCAGCAGCGCAGCAGGGGGCGCCGGCGGGGAGCTGTTTTTT. The rearrangement uses TRBV9 and TRBJ2-2, with 8 positions matching TRBD1. The CDR3 extends over 15 amino acids. CDR1 is SGDLS, CDR2 YYNGEE, per germline. Germline trimming cut 3 bases from V and 7 bases from J; bases unmatched to any gene: 8.

This clonotype was seen ten or more times. The CDR3 DNA follows: TGTGCCAGCAGCCAGGAACCTCCTAGAAAAGAGACCCAGTACTTC. This codes for CASSQEPPRKETQYF. The rearrangement uses TRBV3-1 and TRBJ2-5; D gene unclear. Germline V gene data show CDR1 as LGHDT and CDR2 as YNNKEL (reference sequence). Trimming cost V 3 bases and J 3 bases, with 14 bases left between them. CDR3 length: 15 residues.

This clonotype showed up many times. J is TRBJ2-3 and V is TRBV5-1; TRBD2 aligns across 9 bases. This CDR3 comprises 16 residues. Germline loops: CDR1 SGHRS, CDR2 YFSETQ. V lost 4 bases, J lost 2 bases, and 8 bases stayed unmatched. CDR3 in amino acids: CASSGVPSGNTDTQYF. The CDR3 region has the DNA TGCGCCAGCAGCGGGGTGCCTAGCGGGAACACAGATACGCAGTATTTT.

In this sample, this clonotype turned up many times. The chain joins TRBV28 to TRBJ2-7; tentative D call: TRBD1 (6 bases). Germline-derived CDR1 and CDR2 are MDHEN and SYDVKM. With 6 bases removed from V and 3 bases from J, the gap between germline ends came to 15 bases. This CDR3 is 14 amino acids long. CDR3 residues: CASRPSGRGYEQYF. The DNA of the CDR3 is TGTGCCAGCAGACCCTCGGGCAGGGGCTACGAGCAGTACTTC.

The sample holds many counts of this clonotype. This chain links TRBV3-1 with TRBJ2-1; 8 bases map to TRBD2. The CDR3 is made up of 15 amino acids. Trimming cost V 0 bases and J 9 bases; bases outside gene matches: 7. Germline CDR1 is LGHDT and CDR2 is YNNKEL (reference sequence). CDR3 nucleotide sequence: TGTGCCAGCAGCCAAGAATATAGCGGGATTGGTGAGCAGTTCTTC. Its protein is CASSQEYSGIGEQFF.

In this sample, this clonotype turned up many times. The V gene is TRBV5-1, the J gene TRBJ2-1, with 8 bases fitting TRBD1. In germline, CDR1 is SGHRS, CDR2 YFSETQ. There are 14 residues in the CDR3. V was pared by 4 bases and J by 5 bases, with 5 bases of the junction left unmatched. The CDR3 DNA sequence: TGCGCCAGCAGCGCGACAGGGGCGAACAATGAGCAGTTCTTC. Protein sequence: CASSATGANNEQFF.

This clonotype was seen at least ten times. The V call is TRBV20-1, the J call TRBJ2-7; D is unresolved. This CDR3 spans 10 amino acids. Germline V gene data show CDR1 as DFQATT and CDR2 as SNEGSKA (reference sequence). Between the trimmed V and J ends, which lost 3 bases and 7 bases, there was a span of 7 bases. The CDR3 bases are TGCAGTGCTAGTCGAGAAGAGCAGTACTTC. This translates into CSASREEQYF.

There are a few counts of this clonotype. This chain joins TRBV27 and TRBJ2-7; D call uncertain. CDR3 length: 14 amino acids. The germline V gene has CDR1 MNHEY and CDR2 SMNVEV (reference sequence). Trimming pared 1 base from V and 4 bases from J, leaving 11 bases between. This CDR3 is CASSLYMTTYEQYF. The CDR3 nucleotides read TGTGCCAGCAGTTTATATATGACAACGTACGAGCAGTACTTC.

The V and J genes are TRBV18 and TRBJ2-3; TRBD2 agrees at 7 bases. The CDR3 runs 15 residues. Germline CDR1 reads KGHSH; CDR2 reads LQKENI. Losses at the gene ends were 4 bases for V and 6 bases for J; bases not matched to a gene: 10. The CDR3 bases are TGTGCCAGCTCACTTCGGACTAGACCTATGGATACGCAGTATTTT. Protein: CASSLRTRPMDTQYF.

The rearrangement joins TRBV3-1 to TRBJ2-3, with D uncertain. V gave up 4 bases and J gave up 5 bases, with 7 bases separating them. This CDR3 is 12 amino acids long. Per the germline V gene, CDR1 is LGHDT and CDR2 is YNNKEL (reference sequence). As DNA, the CDR3 is TGTGCCAGCAGCCCCCATAGAGATACGCAGTATTTT. Its translation is CASSPHRDTQYF.

The gene calls are TRBV4-1 and TRBJ2-7, with TRBD2 identical over 7 bases. The CDR3 has 16 amino acids. Germline lookup yields CDR1 MGHRA and CDR2 YSYEKL. V lost 3 bases and J lost 1; bases outside the gene matches: 9. CDR3 in amino acids: CASSQEPGLRSYEQYF. CDR3 DNA sequence: TGCGCCAGCAGCCAGGAACCGGGACTAAGGTCCTACGAGCAGTACTTC.

In this sample, this clonotype turned up a few times. The chain has TRBV7-9 and TRBJ1-4; 7 nucleotides match TRBD1. The V gene end was trimmed by 4 bases and the J gene end by 5 bases; junction bases not matched to a gene: 10. Germline V gene data show CDR1 as SEHNR and CDR2 as FQNEAQ (reference sequence). The CDR3 is 16 residues long. CDR3 region: CASSSGGGQTNEKLFF. CDR3 DNA: TGTGCCAGCAGCTCGGGTGGGGGACAGACCAATGAAAAACTGTTTTTT. Combining the CDR3 with reference TRBV7-9 and TRBJ1-4 gives the whole variable domain DTGVSQNPRHKITKRGQNVTFRCDPISEHNRLYWYRQTLGQGPEFLTYFQNEAQLEKSRLLSDRFSAERPKGSFSTLEIQRTEQGDSAMYLCASSSGGGQTNEKLFFGSGTQLSVL.